Given below is one T cell receptor (beta chain) in context. The antigen remains undetermined. V lost 3 bases, J lost 6 bases, and 3 bases stayed unmatched. The CDR3 covers 14 residues. CDR1 and CDR2 (germline): SGHTA, FQGTGA. Amplification used 60 Vbeta primers and 13 Jbeta primers. Assay: immunoSEQ multiplex PCR; the TCRdb copy retains only in-frame clones and omits some. The table has roughly 36,000 clones, more than 80% seen once. The data belong to a study of cytomegalovirus exposure and HLA in healthy donors. Whole-study findings and limits: Sequencing probably produced one cluster of sequence variants that were highly shared. Fewer N-insertions than the roughly 630-donor mean were reportedly shown by an Asian-associated ancestry cluster in a later analysis.

The sequenced material came from PBMCs. The receptor's source is a male donor in good health and CMV-seronegative. The chain recombines TRBV7-3 with TRBJ2-1, with 9 positions matching TRBD1. Here the CDR3 reads CASSFGTGSNEQFF. The CDR3 region has the DNA TGTGCCAGCAGCTTCGGGACAGGGAGCAATGAGCAGTTCTTC.